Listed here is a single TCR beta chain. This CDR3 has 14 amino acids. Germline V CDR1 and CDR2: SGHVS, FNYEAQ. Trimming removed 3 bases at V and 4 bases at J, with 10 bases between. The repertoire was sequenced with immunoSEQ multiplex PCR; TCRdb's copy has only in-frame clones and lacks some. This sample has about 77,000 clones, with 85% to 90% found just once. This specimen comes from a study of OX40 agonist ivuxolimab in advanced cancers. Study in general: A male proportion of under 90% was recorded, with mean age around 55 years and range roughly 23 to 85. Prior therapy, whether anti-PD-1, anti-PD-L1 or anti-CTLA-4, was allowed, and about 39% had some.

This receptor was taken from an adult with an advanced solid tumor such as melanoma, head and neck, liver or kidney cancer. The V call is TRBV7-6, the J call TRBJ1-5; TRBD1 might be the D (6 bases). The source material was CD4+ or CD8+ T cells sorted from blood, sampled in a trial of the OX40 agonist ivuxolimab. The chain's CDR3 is CASSFQGTNQPQHF. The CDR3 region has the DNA TGTGCCAGCAGCTTTCAGGGGACGAATCAGCCCCAGCATTTT.